This TCR beta chain came from a study of T cell responses to AZD1222 COVID-19 vaccine. This clone turned up a few times. The antigen is unknown. Findings of the study overall: Spike-specific TCR breadth and depth went up after people got two AZD1222 doses. Only five or six AZD1222 recipients were seropositive at baseline. As reported, nearly half of all spike-specific TCRs target variant regions that are unmutated. None of the repertoires were sampled until the peak T cell response had passed.

Method: immunoSEQ multiplex PCR; TCRdb's copy keeps in-frame clones and lacks some. The repertoire has 150,000 to 200,000 clones, around 87% of them found once; the top ten carry around 4.4%. The germline V gene encodes CDR1 SGHVS and CDR2 FNYEAQ. The CDR3 has 17 residues. Trimming took 3 bases from V and 2 from J, leaving 19 bases between them. The chain couples TRBV7-6 to TRBJ2-5; TRBD1 might be the D (5 bases). This sequence originates from an adult who received the AZD1222 COVID-19 vaccine. The specimen was peripheral blood, collected 28 days after the second AZD1222 dose. CDR3 DNA: TGTGCCAGCAGCTTCGGTCCCACTTTACAGGAACAAGAGACCCAGTACTTC. Encoded protein: CASSFGPTLQEQETQYF.